What follows are 18 T cell receptor beta chains derived from one specimen sequenced in a study of cytomegalovirus exposure and HLA in healthy donors. The PCR contained 60 Vbeta and 13 Jbeta primers. Generated by immunoSEQ multiplex PCR, the TCRdb table keeps only in-frame clones and is missing some. The sample includes 90,000 to 150,000 clones, 78% of them seen just once. The sequenced sample consisted of PBMCs. These receptors came from a woman in her twenties or thirties in good health and CMV-seropositive.

This chain connects TRBV6-5 to TRBJ2-3; 8 bases fit TRBD2. With 5 bases clipped from V and 1 base from J, the junction kept 5 bases outside the gene matches. Germline V gene lookup returns CDR1 MNHEY and CDR2 SVGAGI. CDR3 length: 15 amino acids. CDR3: CASSTKAGGTDTQYF. The CDR3 coding sequence is TGTGCCAGCAGTACCAAAGCGGGGGGCACAGATACGCAGTATTTT.

The CDR3 is CASATGQGTDTQYF. CDR3 DNA sequence: TGTGCCAGCGCCACAGGGCAGGGAACAGATACGCAGTATTTT. This chain connects TRBV27 to TRBJ2-3, with TRBD1 as a possible D gene (6 bases). CDR1 is MNHEY and CDR2 is SMNVEV in the germline V gene (reference sequence). CDR3 length: 14 amino acids. V shed 8 bases and J shed 3 bases, with 15 bases lying between them.

In its sample, this clone was seen once. This sequence joins TRBV6-1 and TRBJ1-1, with TRBD1 matching 11 bases. J gave up 11 bases and V 4 bases, and 9 bases lay outside the gene matches. The CDR3 covers 14 residues. CDR1 and CDR2 from the germline V gene are MNHNS and SASEGT. The chain's CDR3 is CASSAQAGTGGAFF. CDR3 in DNA: TGTGCCAGCAGTGCCCAGGCGGGGACAGGGGGGGCTTTCTTT.

In nucleotides, the CDR3 is TGCGCCAGCAGCCATCCAATGGGCGGGGGGGCTCACAATGAGCAGTTCTTC. Translated, it gives CASSHPMGGGAHNEQFF. The rearrangement links TRBV4-1 to TRBJ2-1; 9 bases line up with TRBD2. Germline-derived CDR1 and CDR2 are MGHRA and YSYEKL. V was clipped by 3 bases and J by 5 bases; unmatched bases: 11. The CDR3 extends over 17 amino acids.

V is TRBV29-1 and J is TRBJ1-1; TRBD1 might be the D (5 bases). The CDR3 consists of 11 residues. CDR1 and CDR2 (germline): SQVTM, ANQGSEA. Trimming removed 6 bases at V and 4 bases at J, with 9 bases between. CDR3 nucleotide sequence: TGCAGCGTCAGGGAGGGCACTGAAGCTTTCTTT. Translating it yields CSVREGTEAFF.

This sequence joins TRBV30 and TRBJ1-5; 10 bases match TRBD1. This CDR3 contains 18 residues. The ends lost 3 bases at V and 3 bases at J; junction bases unmatched: 14. In germline, CDR1 is GTSNPN, CDR2 SVGIG (reference sequence). This chain's CDR3 is CAWSLRQGASISNQPQHF. The CDR3 DNA reads TGTGCCTGGAGCCTCCGACAGGGGGCATCGATCTCCAATCAGCCCCAGCATTTT.

The V gene is TRBV6-1, the J gene TRBJ1-1; TRBD1 aligns across 9 bases. The CDR3 spans 14 residues. Germline CDR1 and CDR2: MNHNS and SASEGT. J gave up 5 bases and V 4 bases, and 5 bases lay outside the gene matches. The DNA of the CDR3 is TGTGCCAGCAGTGGGGACAGGGTACAGACTGAAGCTTTCTTT. This translates into CASSGDRVQTEAFF.

This clone appeared once. The chain employs TRBV10-3 and TRBJ2-7, with TRBD1 as a possible D gene (5 bases). Trimming left V 10 bases short and J 5 bases short, with 12 bases between. The CDR3 extends over 11 amino acids. Per the germline V gene, CDR1 is ENHRY and CDR2 is SYGVKD. The CDR3 here is CATSQGHEQYF. CDR3 DNA sequence: TGTGCCACCAGCCAGGGCCACGAGCAGTACTTC.

This chain uses TRBV15 with TRBJ2-5; 9 bases fit TRBD1. This CDR3 region has 16 residues. CDR1 is LNHNV, CDR2 YYDKDF, per germline (reference sequence). J was trimmed by 5 bases and V by 4 bases; bases with no gene match: 11. For the CDR3, the DNA is TGTGCCACCAGCATAGTGTTGGGACAGGGAATTGAGACCCAGTACTTC. Encoded protein: CATSIVLGQGIETQYF.

The J gene is TRBJ2-7, the V gene TRBV7-2, with a tentative D call TRBD2 (6 bases). The CDR3 is 15 residues long. V was shortened by 1 base and J by 3 bases, with 13 bases between the two germline ends. In germline, CDR1 is SGHTA, CDR2 FQGNSA. The CDR3 nucleotides read TGTGCCAGCAGCTTAGACTTTGGAGGGGTCTACGAGCAGTACTTC. Its translation is CASSLDFGGVYEQYF.

The chain uses TRBV20-1 and TRBJ1-2; D uncertain. V lost 4 bases, J lost 3 bases, and 6 bases lay in between. Germline V gives CDR1 DFQATT, CDR2 SNEGSKA (reference sequence). The CDR3 has 11 amino acids. CDR3 sequence reads: CSAIRDYGYTF. The CDR3 coding sequence is TGCAGTGCTATCCGGGACTATGGCTACACCTTC.

The CDR3 nucleotides are TGTGCCAGCCGGAAGCGGGGGGTCGGATACGAGCAGTACTTC. Amino acids: CASRKRGVGYEQYF. This rearrangement joins TRBV27 to TRBJ2-7; TRBD2 agrees at 9 bases. The CDR3 sequence is 14 residues long. V shed 8 bases, J shed 4 bases, and the junction held 9 bases outside the gene matches. Germline assignment: CDR1 MNHEY and CDR2 SMNVEV (reference sequence).

The chain recombines TRBV28 with TRBJ1-1, with D possibly matching TRBD1 (5 bases). The CDR3 sequence is 14 residues long. Trimming took off 4 bases at V and 5 bases at J, with 14 bases between the two ends. The germline gives CDR1 MDHEN, CDR2 SYDVKM. The CDR3 DNA reads TGTGCCAGCAGTTATCCAGGGAGGGCGACTGAAGCTTTCTTT. Amino acids: CASSYPGRATEAFF.

The rearrangement joins TRBV4-2 to TRBJ1-6; D uncertain. The CDR3 covers 14 residues. V dropped 1 base and J dropped 5 bases, with 6 bases sitting between them. Germline loops: CDR1 LGHNA, CDR2 YNFKEQ. DNA of the CDR3: TGTGCCAGCAGCCAAGGGCCAAATAATTCACCCCTCCACTTT. Encoded protein: CASSQGPNNSPLHF.

This chain joins TRBV10-3 and TRBJ1-3; D ambiguous. Looked up from germline, CDR1 is ENHRY and CDR2 is SYGVKD. The CDR3 has 17 residues. Trimming took 0 bases from V and 4 from J, leaving 16 bases between them. This chain's CDR3 is CAISESGPSQRGNTIYF. The CDR3 DNA sequence: TGTGCCATCAGTGAGTCGGGCCCATCCCAAAGAGGAAACACCATATATTTT.

V is TRBV19 and J is TRBJ2-7, with 8 bases identical to TRBD1. The CDR3 contains 15 residues. J lost 3 bases, V lost 3 bases, and 7 bases had no gene match. CDR1 and CDR2 from the germline V gene are LNHDA and SQIVND (reference sequence). The CDR3 region is CASSMSRGRNYEQYF. The CDR3 DNA reads as TGTGCCAGTAGTATGAGCAGGGGGCGTAACTACGAGCAGTACTTC. Variable domain in full (rest from reference TRBV19 and TRBJ2-7): DGGITQSPKYLFRKEGQNVTLSCEQNLNHDAMYWYRQDPGQGLRLIYYSQIVNDFQKGDIAEGYSVSREKKESFPLTVTSAQKNPTAFYLCASSMSRGRNYEQYFGPGTRLTVT.

The gene calls are TRBV9 and TRBJ1-1; D might be TRBD1 (5 bases). Trimming pared 1 base from V and 4 bases from J, leaving 11 bases between. Per the germline V gene, CDR1 is SGDLS and CDR2 is YYNGEE. CDR3 length equals 14 residues. The CDR3 bases are TGTGCCAGCAGCGTACAGGGCTTTGGCACTGAAGCTTTCTTT. This encodes CASSVQGFGTEAFF.

This clone occurred once. The CDR3 sequence is CASRLPPGSYEQYF. DNA for the CDR3: TGTGCCAGCAGGTTGCCCCCAGGGTCTTACGAGCAGTACTTC. The chain carries TRBV2 and TRBJ2-7; D is perhaps TRBD1 (5 bases). The V end lost 6 bases, the J end lost 4 bases, and 16 bases lay between the germline ends. This CDR3 spans 14 amino acids. CDR1 SNHLY and CDR2 FYNNEI come from the germline V gene.